The sequence of this T cell receptor beta chain was determined in a study of blood T cell repertoires in COVID-19. Per the original data handling: Nucleated cell number was recorded as an estimate derived from reference gene primer amplification. Assay used: immunoSEQ multiplex PCR; TCRdb lists only in-frame clones, some missing. V, J and clone size derive from that table, while D and trimming were established from the DNA sequence. The sample lists 300,000 or so clones; around 88% were seen once. The CDR3 loop spans 14 amino acids. Per the germline V gene, CDR1 is MNHEY and CDR2 is SMNVEV (reference sequence). With V trimmed by 5 bases and J by 2 bases, 3 bases remained unmatched.

This receptor was identified in a woman aged 30 to 39 who had recovered from COVID-19. Input material: peripheral blood. The V call is TRBV27, the J call TRBJ2-5; TRBD2 matches at 9 bases. CDR3 bases: TGTGCCAGCAGTAGAGCGGGGGGTCAAGAGACCCAGTACTTC. Protein product: CASSRAGGQETQYF.